This T cell receptor (beta chain) comes out of a study of cytomegalovirus exposure and HLA in healthy donors (TCRdb year 2017). About the study as a whole: An earlier analysis of 587 of the donors reported 250 to 300 Gb of sequence data and 90 million to 120 million unique TCR beta sequences obtained from around 170 million T cells. An earlier analysis of some 600 of the donors applied high-throughput TCR beta sequencing to assess whether each TCR beta V gene segment acted as functional or pseudogenic. Typing coverage varied by locus: roughly 620-630 donors for A, B, C, DRB1 and DQB1; around 560 for DQA1; about 570 for DPA1; approximately 470 for DPB1. A later analysis re-examined previously published TCR beta repertoires from 610 or so donors and added high-resolution HLA genotyping to investigate patterns of TCR occurrence. Donor age, sex, ethnicity and CMV serostatus were compiled together with the repertoire data. All discovery cohort repertoires had been generated using a single sequencing platform. Among 398 genotyped donors of the cohort, an average of around 250,000 unique TCR beta nucleotide sequences was sequenced per donor, of which about 19% were non-productive. A handful of DR-DQ haplotypes were handled as single units for association and clustering because linkage in the cohort was strong. In a later genetic analysis, genome-wide SNP genotypes for about 55% of the 666 donors were used, and that subset was treated as a discovery cohort. Along with the approximately 600-subject first cohort, a separate validation cohort of over a hundred different subjects was used. Of the 300 to 450 genotyped donors, 65% to 90% fell in the genetic ancestry cluster associated with self-reported Caucasian donors. The T cell repertoires of several hundred subjects were profiled by immunosequencing and related to cytomegalovirus serostatus. HLA typing included class I and class II loci at four-digit resolution. The study aimed to test whether signatures of past pathogen exposure could be identified by cataloging public T cell receptors. Rather than using new phenotypic data, the later analysis identified candidate immune exposures from TCR beta sequences and from how often those sequences occurred across donors. An early release covering roughly 600 HLA-typed donors comprised about 300 gigabases of sequencing data and approximately 85 million unique TCR sequences. The study combined high-throughput TCR immunosequencing, statistical association of individual TCRs with disease status, and machine learning to predict cytomegalovirus infection status. Beyond this particular receptor, the publication reports: The sequencing pipeline was judged likely to have produced a cluster of highly shared sequence variants as a technical artifact. Only TCR beta chains were sequenced in this cohort, and the absence of alpha or paired-chain data limited detectable features. Because counts were too low, 15 to 20 rarely observed V segments, including chromosome 9 orphons, were excluded from the earlier analysis of 587 of the donors. Three of the identified cytomegalovirus-associated TCR beta chains were confirmed in vitro to be specific for cytomegalovirus antigens. Compared with equally common non-associated chains, HLA-associated TCR beta chains in a later analysis were more clonally expanded and had lower generation probabilities. The classifier was reported to diagnose cytomegalovirus status with high specificity and sensitivity in both the original and validation cohorts. A later genetic analysis reported fewer N-insertions in productive TCRs among donors in an Asian-associated ancestry cluster than the 666-donor mean. Most TCR sequences were observed very rarely across donors, whereas some public TCRs were present in many individuals. The 87-base-pair reads could not distinguish some IMGT-functional V segments, including TRBV6-2 and TRBV6-3, so those segments were excluded. The study listed 150 to 200 TCR beta chains as associated with cytomegalovirus. HLA typing was unavailable for some donors at each locus, so association tests used only the typed subset. Correlated functional status among segregating V segments might reflect linkage disequilibrium, but an unknown experimental factor could not be ruled out. Most CMV-associated TCR beta chains appeared to be HLA-restricted in a later analysis, and the HLA associations seemed to be driven largely by CMV exposure. Assigning TCR associations to individual alleles was difficult when HLA alleles, especially DR and DQ, strongly co-occurred. A later genetic analysis associated a missense DCLRE1C variant with V-gene and J-gene trimming of TCR beta chains, and an independent cohort replicated the association. Several of the top co-occurrence clusters appeared to be linked to parvovirus B19, influenza, CMV and Epstein-Barr virus, according to a later analysis. A further reported finding was that TCR beta sequences accurately predicted the HLA-A and HLA-B alleles for most subjects in the first cohort. According to a later analysis, TCR association rates differed among HLA loci, with DRB1 alleles showing the most associated TCRs and HLA-C alleles showing the fewest. Roughly uniform sequencing depth across donors was assumed in presence/absence analyses, although this assumption may not hold. Immune exposure information for the cohort was limited to CMV serostatus. It was suggested by the authors that the approach could potentially be generalized to other disease states and immunological phenotypes. In an earlier analysis of several hundred of the donors, most TCR beta V segments were observed in productive rearrangements about 87% or about 30% of the time, broadly matching IMGT annotations. Specific HLA alleles were associated with 15,000 to 20,000 TCR beta sequences at a false discovery rate of 0.05 in a later analysis.

Of note for this clone: Its recognized antigen is unknown. One base away there is no much larger clone; base qualities are not given.

Trimming takes 1 base from V and 2 bases from J, and the germline ends sit 9 bases apart. The germline V gene sets CDR1 to SGHTA and CDR2 to FQGNSA. From the cysteine through the phenylalanine, the CDR3 covers 14 amino acids. Left in the record is the CDR3 DNA by itself, 42 bases read in frame from the first base. Receptor amplification or capture employed the immunoSEQ multiplex PCR assay. For the multiplex PCR, a mixture combining 60 forward primers for TCR Vbeta segments and 13 reverse primers for TCR Jbeta segments was used. The CDR3 region of rearranged TCR beta genes was amplified from genomic DNA by a multiplex PCR assay. The amplified TCR beta libraries were sequenced on the Illumina HiSeq System as 87-base-pair reads. As for how the authors treated the data: In a later analysis, 70 million to 95 million unique TCR beta chains were counted across the 650 to 700 repertoires, and approximately 11 million of these chains were shared by at least two donors. Raw reads were error-corrected and collapsed into unique sequences by a nearest-neighbor algorithm in which closely related sequences were merged to remove PCR and sequencing errors. V, D and J gene segments were assigned by aligning CDR3 sequences to IMGT reference sequences. Each retained sequence needed at least a six-nucleotide match to both a V gene segment and a J gene segment. A rearrangement counted as productive if the CDR3 had no stop codons and remained in frame with V and J, and every other rearrangement counted as non-productive. Following IMGT convention, CDR3 was defined as the stretch from the second conserved V-encoded cysteine to the conserved J-encoded phenylalanine. The earlier analysis of 587 of the donors excluded any sequence lacking an unambiguous match to a single V gene segment. An earlier analysis of several hundred of the donors classified V segments as functional when productive rearrangements were above 56.7% and as segregating when the standard deviation between donors was above 5%. A statistical classification framework was built to diagnose cytomegalovirus status from the catalog of TCR beta chain sequences. A later analysis assigned V and J genes by comparing TCR nucleotide sequences with IMGT/GENE-DB human TR gene sequences. A later analysis assigned CDR3 sequences and most-parsimonious VDJ recombination scenarios with the TCRdist pipeline. In a later analysis, every TCR beta chain was defined by the combination of its CDR3 amino acid sequence and its V-gene family, and reads without a unique V-gene family were dropped. To address suspected cross-contamination and a sequencing artifact, a later analysis removed roughly 580 highly shared, low-generation-probability nucleotide sequences. In a later analysis, a clonal expansion index for each public chain was calculated from normalized within-repertoire ranks of inferred template counts. A later analysis computed generation probabilities with a VDJ recombination model fitted to out-of-frame rearrangements, and checked the results against IGoR. In a later analysis, hypergeometric tests were used to score TCR-TCR, TCR-HLA and TCR-CMV co-occurrence, with a repertoire-size bias correction applied to TCR pairs. In a later analysis, false discovery rates were estimated by permuting HLA or CMV assignments 20 times. In a later analysis, co-occurring TCRs were grouped using DBSCAN, and TCRdist sequence similarity was added for clustering within HLA-allele-positive subsets. Repertoires with fewer than 30,000 or more than 120,000 public chains, plus five repertoires with anomalous nucleotide sharing, were excluded from co-occurrence clustering. What TCRdb holds here is the immuneACCESS table cut down to in-frame rearrangements. Part of the clones is not present; checked against another copy, under half of the missing clones reflect an unresolved V gene, and the others are unexplained. For V, J and clone size, that table is used; D and trimming come from the DNA. The sample yields approximately 220,000 clones; 83% were counted once. Clones ranked in the top ten supply 1.4% of the sample.

The cohort was made up of several hundred healthy bone marrow donors. At the time of sampling, every cohort member was nominally healthy, though immune exposures that went unrecorded were likely present. The donor was CMV seronegative and belonged to the group of over 350 seronegative cohort members. A peripheral blood sample was provided by each donor, and peripheral blood mononuclear cells were used for TCR beta sequencing. Genomic DNA was extracted from the blood cell samples with the Qiagen DNeasy Blood Extraction Kit. This sequence uses TRBV7-2 and TRBJ2-7; a confident D gene designation cannot be given. The sequenced sample consisted of PBMCs. This sequence originates from a girl aged 10 to 17 in good health and CMV-seronegative. The CDR3 here reads CASSLGWRPYEQYF. Read as DNA, the sequence is TGTGCCAGCAGCTTAGGATGGAGACCCTACGAGCAGTACTTC.